The clone carrying this T cell receptor (beta chain) was detected many times. The sample originates from a study of CD8 T cells in ankylosing spondylitis. Scientists made TCR beta libraries using quantitative 5'-RACE with molecular barcodes. TCRdb reprocessed the 5' RACE reads with MiXCR, giving one entry per CDR3 protein. Here the sample spans more than 100,000 distinct CDR3 sequences, 10% to 12% being singletons. The sample was blood, either unsorted or a sorted T cell fraction (not recorded which). The sequence was obtained from a female donor with ankylosing spondylitis or in good health (not recorded which).

The CDR3: CSATEGGSNEKLFF. The CDR3 DNA reads TGCAGTGCCACCGAGGGAGGGAGTAATGAAAAACTGTTTTTT. This sequence joins TRBV20-1 and TRBJ1-4; unclear D gene. This CDR3 contains 14 residues. Looked up from germline, CDR1 is DFQATT and CDR2 is SNEGSKA (reference sequence). Trimming removed 6 bases at V and 4 bases at J, with 15 bases between.